This TCR beta chain was sequenced for a study of vaccination effects on CD4 cells after COVID-19. Study-level information: Convalescent patients (n = two) were sampled 16 days and one week prevaccination. Study findings and constraints: At late timepoints after vaccination, vaccine- and infection-induced clones shrank markedly.

Ahead of sequencing, the ViraFEST assay grew antigen-specific CD4+ T cells using viral peptide pools. The culture ran for about eleven days before CD4+ T cells were isolated. This individual contracted SARS-CoV-2 between March and December 2020, as verified by PCR. Every well got a few million PBMC, which were grown with 10 IU/ml IL-2 and around 10 ug/ml peptides. On both days 3 and 7, half of the culture medium was replaced with IL-2 medium. As for this clone: Its target is unknown.

The protocol was immunoSEQ multiplex PCR, while the TCRdb copy is restricted to in-frame clones and leaves out a portion. This sample has some 35,000 clones, with roughly 69% found just once. Trimming took off 8 bases at V and 0 bases at J, with 17 bases between the two ends. Germline V CDR1 and CDR2: WNHNN, SYGVQD (reference sequence). The length of the CDR3 is 15 residues. The clonotype was recovered from a human donor who had a prior SARS-CoV-2 infection. The chain recombines TRBV10-1 with TRBJ2-7; D uncertain. Source: CD4+ T cells from PBMCs cultured with HCoV-NL63 spike peptides, taken before COVID-19 vaccination. CDR3 sequence reads: CASHDVGLSSYEQYF. DNA of the CDR3: TGCGCCAGCCATGACGTCGGTCTGAGCTCCTACGAGCAGTACTTC.